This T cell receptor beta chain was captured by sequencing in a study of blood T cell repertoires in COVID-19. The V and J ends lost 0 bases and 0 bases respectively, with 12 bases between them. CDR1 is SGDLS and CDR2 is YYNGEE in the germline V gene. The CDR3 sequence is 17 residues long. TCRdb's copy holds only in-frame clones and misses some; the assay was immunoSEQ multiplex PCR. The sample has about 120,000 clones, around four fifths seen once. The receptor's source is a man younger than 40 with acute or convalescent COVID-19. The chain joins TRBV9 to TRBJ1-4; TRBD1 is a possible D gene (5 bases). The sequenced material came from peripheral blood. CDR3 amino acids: CASSVGQGRPTNEKLFF. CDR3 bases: TGTGCCAGCAGCGTAGGGCAGGGAAGGCCAACTAATGAAAAACTGTTTTTT.